This passage covers 21 T cell receptor beta chains from one sample sequenced in a study of blood T cell repertoires in COVID-19. Clones were read by immunoSEQ multiplex PCR, and TCRdb kept only the in-frame ones, dropping some. The sample shows 200,000 to 300,000 clones, about 89% of them seen only once. Source material: peripheral blood. These receptors originate from a man aged 40-49 years who had recovered from COVID-19.

V is TRBV18 and J is TRBJ2-2; TRBD2 might be the D (5 bases). Germline V CDR1 and CDR2: KGHSH, LQKENI. The CDR3 covers 14 residues. V was shortened by 4 bases and J by 5 bases, with 11 bases between the two germline ends. The CDR3 nucleotides read TGTGCCAGCTCACTCAATGGGGAGACCGGGGAGCTGTTTTTT. Its translation is CASSLNGETGELFF. Full variable domain (rest looked up from reference TRBV18 and TRBJ2-2): NAGVMQNPRHLVRRRGQEARLRCSPMKGHSHVYWYRQLPEEGLKFMVYLQKENIIDESGMPKERFSAEFPKEGPSILRIQQVVRGDSAAYFCASSLNGETGELFFGEGSRLTVL.

This chain connects TRBV3-1 (or the pseudogene TRBV3-2) to TRBJ2-1, with 11 bases identical to TRBD1. V shed 3 bases, J shed 6 bases, and the junction held 4 bases outside the gene matches. The CDR3 covers 15 residues. Germline V gene lookup returns CDR1 LGHDT and CDR2 YNNKEL (reference sequence). Written as DNA, the CDR3 is TGTGCCAGCAGCCACCCCGGGACAGGGGGCAATGAGCAGTTCTTC. This sequence encodes CASSHPGTGGNEQFF.

J is TRBJ1-2 and V is TRBV14; no clear D. Trimming removed 4 bases from V and 5 bases from J, with 14 bases in between. The CDR3 length is 14 residues. Germline V gives CDR1 SGHDN, CDR2 FVKESK. This chain's CDR3 is CASSPGQSSYGYTF. As DNA, the CDR3 is TGTGCCAGCAGCCCTGGGCAGAGCTCGTATGGCTACACCTTC.

The rearrangement links TRBV7-6 to TRBJ2-2, with 8 bases matching TRBD2. Germline CDR1 reads SGHVS; CDR2 reads FNYEAQ. Trimming at V came to 6 bases and at J to 3 bases, leaving 3 bases not matched to a gene. The CDR3 is 14 amino acids. CDR3 sequence: CASRQAGDTGELFF. The CDR3 DNA is TGTGCCAGCAGACAAGCGGGGGACACCGGGGAGCTGTTTTTT.

To note about this clone: The same CDR3 can be traced to other DNA sequences in this sample. This chain links TRBV18 with TRBJ1-3; a possible D gene is TRBD1 (6 bases). V lost 5 bases, J lost 2 bases, and 16 bases lay in between. Per the germline V gene, CDR1 is KGHSH and CDR2 is LQKENI. This CDR3 spans 16 amino acids. The CDR3 spells CASSFRDGGPGNTIYF. The CDR3 nucleotides are TGTGCCAGCTCATTCCGGGACGGGGGGCCTGGAAACACCATATATTTT. The variable domain in full, completed from reference TRBV18 and TRBJ1-3, reads NAGVMQNPRHLVRRRGQEARLRCSPMKGHSHVYWYRQLPEEGLKFMVYLQKENIIDESGMPKERFSAEFPKEGPSILRIQQVVRGDSAAYFCASSFRDGGPGNTIYFGEGSWLTVV.

The V and J genes are TRBV9 and TRBJ2-2; TRBD2 aligns across 14 bases. Unmatched junction bases numbered 6, after V lost 3 bases and J lost 2 bases. This CDR3 is 18 amino acids long. Germline lookup yields CDR1 SGDLS and CDR2 YYNGEE. CDR3 coding DNA: TGTGCCAGCAGCGGAGGGACTAGCGGGGGCCTAAACACCGGGGAGCTGTTTTTT. It yields the protein CASSGGTSGGLNTGELFF.

CDR3 DNA sequence: TGTGCCAGCAGCTTCGGCCAGGCGTCCTACGAGCAGTACTTC. Its translation is CASSFGQASYEQYF. This chain joins TRBV5-4 and TRBJ2-7; D gene ambiguous. This CDR3 is built from 14 residues. Looked up from germline, CDR1 is SGHNT and CDR2 is YYREEE (reference sequence). Between the trimmed V and J ends, which lost 2 bases and 1 base, there was a span of 10 bases.

The V and J genes are TRBV27 and TRBJ1-5; weak D call: TRBD1 (5 bases). The CDR3 has 14 amino acids. V was shortened by 4 bases and J by 7 bases, with 14 bases between the two germline ends. CDR1 and CDR2 from the germline V gene are MNHEY and SMNVEV (reference sequence). CDR3 region: CASSSPGQSQPQHF. In nucleotides, the CDR3 is TGTGCCAGCAGTTCACCAGGGCAGAGCCAGCCCCAGCATTTT.

This chain uses TRBV7-8 with TRBJ2-2; a possible D gene is TRBD2 (6 bases). This CDR3 is 15 amino acids long. The germline V gene encodes CDR1 SGHVS and CDR2 FQNEAQ. V was clipped by 4 bases and J by 4 bases, with 13 bases between them. CDR3 nucleotides: TGTGCCAGCAGCTCCGGGGCGGGGAGCACCGGGGAGCTGTTTTTT. This sequence encodes CASSSGAGSTGELFF.

V and J are TRBV6-6 and TRBJ1-4; D not certain. Germline V gene sequence: CDR1 MNHNY, CDR2 SVGAGI (reference sequence). The CDR3 is made up of 12 amino acids. The V and J ends lost 6 bases and 4 bases respectively, with 6 bases between them. In DNA, the CDR3 is TGTGCCAGCAGACCTAATAATGAAAAACTGTTTTTT. It translates to CASRPNNEKLFF.

J is TRBJ1-4 and V is TRBV7-2; the match to TRBD1 covers 8 bases. V lost 6 bases and J lost 0; bases outside the gene matches: 3. Germline CDR1 and CDR2: SGHTA and FQGNSA. This CDR3 is 15 amino acids long. In nucleotides, the CDR3 is TGTGCCAGCAGACTACAGGGGGCAACTAATGAAAAACTGTTTTTT. This codes for CASRLQGATNEKLFF.

The gene calls are TRBV7-8 and TRBJ2-7; 14 bases are a match to TRBD2. V shed 5 bases and J 4 bases; nucleotides not matched to a gene: 4. CDR1 and CDR2 (germline): SGHVS, FQNEAQ. CDR3 length equals 15 residues. CDR3 residues: CASSGLAGGSYEQYF. For the CDR3, the DNA is TGTGCCAGCAGCGGACTAGCGGGAGGAAGTTACGAGCAGTACTTC. The entire variable domain, with the rest obtained from reference TRBV7-8 and TRBJ2-7, is as follows: GAGVSQSPRYKVAKRGQDVALRCDPISGHVSLFWYQQALGQGPEFLTYFQNEAQLDKSGLPSDRFFAERPEGSVSTLKIQRTQQEDSAVYLCASSGLAGGSYEQYFGPGTRLTVT.

The chain has TRBV20-1 and TRBJ2-6; 11 bases are shared with TRBD1. V shed 3 bases, J shed 0 bases, and the junction held 7 bases outside the gene matches. The CDR3 contains 18 residues. The V gene's germline CDR1 is DFQATT and CDR2 SNEGSKA (reference sequence). The CDR3 sequence: CSASRTGTGGSGANVLTF. The CDR3 nucleotides are TGCAGTGCTAGTCGAACCGGGACAGGGGGCTCTGGGGCCAACGTCCTGACTTTC.

V is TRBV3-1 (or the pseudogene TRBV3-2) and J is TRBJ2-6, with D maybe TRBD2 (5 bases). The CDR3 loop spans 18 amino acids. Germline loops: CDR1 LGHDT, CDR2 YNNKEL (reference sequence). V gave up 4 bases and J gave up 4 bases, with 20 bases separating them. The CDR3 DNA reads as TGTGCCAGCAGCCCTTCTTATACTCAGAGGGCCGGGGCCAACGTCCTGACTTTC. This codes for CASSPSYTQRAGANVLTF.

J is TRBJ1-5 and V is TRBV19; a weak D match, TRBD1 (5 bases). V lost 8 bases and J lost 3, with 17 bases in between. Germline values: CDR1 LNHDA, CDR2 SQIVND (reference sequence). This CDR3 spans 15 amino acids. The CDR3 sequence is CASVQNWGLNQPQHF. In DNA, the CDR3 is TGTGCCAGTGTACAGAACTGGGGACTCAATCAGCCCCAGCATTTT.

This clone was seen just once. The chain is built from TRBV5-6 and TRBJ2-1, with 9 bases lining up with TRBD1. This CDR3 contains 15 residues. CDR1 and CDR2 (germline): SGHDT, YYEEEE. V was pared by 4 bases and J by 4 bases, with 6 bases of the junction left unmatched. CDR3 in amino acids: CASSPSGTGYNEQFF. CDR3 coding DNA: TGTGCCAGCAGCCCGTCCGGGACAGGGTACAATGAGCAGTTCTTC.

In its sample, this clone was seen once. This chain joins TRBV27 and TRBJ2-1, with D maybe TRBD2 (5 bases). The CDR3 totals 16 residues. Trimming left V 2 bases short and J 0 bases short, with 11 bases between. The germline V gene encodes CDR1 MNHEY and CDR2 SMNVEV (reference sequence). CDR3 protein: CASSLGLPSSYNEQFF. The DNA of the CDR3 is TGTGCCAGCAGTTTAGGACTTCCGAGCTCCTACAATGAGCAGTTCTTC.

The rearrangement links TRBV5-1 to TRBJ2-7; D gene ambiguous. The CDR3 is 13 amino acids. Trimming cost V 4 bases and J 4 bases, with 12 bases left between them. CDR1 SGHRS and CDR2 YFSETQ come from the germline V gene. The CDR3 DNA is TGCGCCAGCAGCCCCAACGAGCTTTACGAGCAGTACTTC. It translates to CASSPNELYEQYF.

The gene calls are TRBV2 and TRBJ2-7; D may be TRBD1 (5 bases). Germline V gene sequence: CDR1 SNHLY, CDR2 FYNNEI. V lost 4 bases to trimming and J lost 6 bases, with 10 bases between them. The CDR3 is made up of 12 amino acids. The CDR3 reads CASSGGRVEQYF. In DNA, the CDR3 is TGTGCCAGCAGTGGGGGCAGAGTCGAGCAGTACTTC.

The V and J genes are TRBV4-3 and TRBJ2-3, with 8 positions matching TRBD2. V shed 3 bases, J shed 0 bases, and the junction held 5 bases outside the gene matches. This CDR3 region has 16 residues. Germline loops: CDR1 LGHNA, CDR2 YSLEER. The DNA of the CDR3 is TGCGCCAGCAGCCAGTTTGCGGGGGGTAGCACAGATACGCAGTATTTT. The encoded protein is CASSQFAGGSTDTQYF.

This chain uses TRBV6-1 with TRBJ1-1; TRBD1 is a possible D gene (6 bases). Germline-derived CDR1 and CDR2 are MNHNS and SASEGT. Trimming removed 1 base at V and 0 bases at J, with 15 bases between. The CDR3 runs 17 residues. The CDR3 bases are TGTGCCAGCAGTGAAGAAGAGGACAGAACCATGAACACTGAAGCTTTCTTT. This gives the protein CASSEEEDRTMNTEAFF.